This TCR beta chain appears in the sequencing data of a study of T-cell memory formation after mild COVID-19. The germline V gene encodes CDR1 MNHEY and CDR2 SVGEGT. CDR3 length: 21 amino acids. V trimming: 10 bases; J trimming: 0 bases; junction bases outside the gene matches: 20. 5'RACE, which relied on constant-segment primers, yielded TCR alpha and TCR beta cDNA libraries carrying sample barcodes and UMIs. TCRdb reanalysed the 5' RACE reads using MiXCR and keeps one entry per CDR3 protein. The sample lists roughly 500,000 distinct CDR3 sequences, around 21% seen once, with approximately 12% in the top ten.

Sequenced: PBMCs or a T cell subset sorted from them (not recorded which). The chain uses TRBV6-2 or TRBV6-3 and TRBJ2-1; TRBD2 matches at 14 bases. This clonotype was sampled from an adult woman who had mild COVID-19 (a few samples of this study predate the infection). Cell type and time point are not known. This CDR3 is CAITSPGTSGSGLSSYNEQFF. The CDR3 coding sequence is TGTGCCATTACCTCTCCCGGGACTAGCGGGAGCGGTCTTAGCTCCTACAATGAGCAGTTCTTC.